One sample yielded the 20 T cell receptor beta chains listed below, sequenced in a study of cytomegalovirus exposure and HLA in healthy donors. With 60 Vbeta and 13 Jbeta primers, the PCR was carried out. Assay: immunoSEQ multiplex PCR; the TCRdb copy retains only in-frame clones and omits some. In total, the table holds roughly 35,000 clones. Source material: PBMCs. The receptor set was obtained from a woman aged 40 to 50 in good health and CMV-seropositive.

J is TRBJ2-7 and V is TRBV6-1; 7 nucleotides line up with TRBD2. The CDR3 is 12 amino acids. Trimming took 7 bases from V and 5 from J; bases not matched to a gene: 5. Germline CDR1 MNHNS, CDR2 SASEGT. DNA for the CDR3: TGTGCCAGCATAATGGGGGGGGACGAGCAGTACTTC. Its protein is CASIMGGDEQYF.

The rearrangement joins TRBV7-9 to TRBJ2-7; TRBD1 agrees at 10 bases. Trimming took 4 bases from V and 4 from J; bases not matched to a gene: 7. There are 15 residues in the CDR3. Germline V CDR1 and CDR2: SEHNR, FQNEAQ (reference sequence). The CDR3 DNA is TGTGCCAGCAGCTCGACAGGGGGCTCATGGTACGAGCAGTACTTC. Protein: CASSSTGGSWYEQYF.

The rearrangement uses TRBV6-6 and TRBJ2-7; TRBD2 agrees at 14 bases. V shed 6 bases, J shed 7 bases, and the junction held 8 bases outside the gene matches. Per the germline V gene, CDR1 is MNHNY and CDR2 is SVGAGI (reference sequence). The CDR3 loop spans 15 amino acids. CDR3 region: CASRGGLAGVSEQYF. The CDR3 bases are TGTGCCAGCAGGGGGGGACTAGCGGGAGTAAGTGAGCAGTACTTC.

The V call is TRBV19, the J call TRBJ1-4; 7 nucleotides match TRBD1. Germline CDR1 and CDR2: LNHDA and SQIVND (reference sequence). V dropped 9 bases and J dropped 7; count of bases not matched to a gene: 8. The CDR3 consists of 13 residues. This chain's CDR3 is CASTNRGGEKLFF. CDR3 DNA: TGTGCCAGCACTAACAGGGGAGGTGAAAAACTGTTTTTT. The complete variable domain, with remaining parts taken from reference TRBV19 and TRBJ1-4, reads DGGITQSPKYLFRKEGQNVTLSCEQNLNHDAMYWYRQDPGQGLRLIYYSQIVNDFQKGDIAEGYSVSREKKESFPLTVTSAQKNPTAFYLCASTNRGGEKLFFGSGTQLSVL.

V is TRBV28 and J is TRBJ1-5; the match to TRBD1 covers 9 bases. V trimming: 1 base; J trimming: 6 bases; junction bases outside the gene matches: 4. This CDR3 region has 15 residues. Germline-derived CDR1 and CDR2 are MDHEN and SYDVKM. CDR3 nucleotide sequence: TGTGCCAGCAGTTTATCCGGACAGGGGAGTCAGCCCCAGCATTTT. Its translation: CASSLSGQGSQPQHF.

The V and J genes are TRBV5-6 and TRBJ2-7; 9 bases fit TRBD1. The V gene end was trimmed by 6 bases and the J gene end by 0 bases; junction bases not matched to a gene: 7. This CDR3 is 15 amino acids long. The germline gives CDR1 SGHDT, CDR2 YYEEEE. CDR3 sequence reads: CASNSRDRVSYEQYF. The CDR3 coding sequence is TGTGCCAGCAACTCCCGGGACAGGGTCTCCTACGAGCAGTACTTC. The full variable domain, in which reference TRBV5-6 and TRBJ2-7 provide the parts outside the CDR3, is DAGVTQSPTHLIKTRGQQVTLRCSPKSGHDTVSWYQQALGQGPQFIFQYYEEEERQRGNFPDRFSGHQFPNYSSELNVNALLLGDSALYLCASNSRDRVSYEQYFGPGTRLTVT.

The J gene is TRBJ1-2, the V gene TRBV6-5, with a tentative D call TRBD1 (6 bases). The CDR3 contains 13 residues. Germline V gene data show CDR1 as MNHEY and CDR2 as SVGAGI. V was cut by 6 bases and J by 6 bases, with 14 bases left in between. The CDR3 DNA sequence: TGTGCCAGCAGCCCCACAGGGATGCATGGCTACACCTTC. It specifies CASSPTGMHGYTF.

The gene calls are TRBV29-1 and TRBJ1-1; 9 nucleotides match TRBD1. Germline V CDR1 and CDR2: SQVTM, ANQGSEA. V lost 8 bases and J lost 3; bases outside the gene matches: 7. The CDR3 has 13 residues. This CDR3 is CSSQRDRDTEAFF. DNA for the CDR3: TGCAGCTCCCAACGGGACAGGGACACTGAAGCTTTCTTT.

The rearrangement links TRBV28 to TRBJ1-2; 7 bases are shared with TRBD1. The CDR3 spans 14 residues. Per germline, CDR1 MDHEN and CDR2 SYDVKM. Unmatched junction bases numbered 8, after V lost 5 bases and J lost 5 bases. CDR3 amino acids: CASSAPGQRYGYTF. For the CDR3, the DNA is TGTGCCAGCAGTGCCCCGGGACAGAGGTATGGCTACACCTTC.

This chain joins TRBV30 and TRBJ1-1, with D possibly TRBD1 on 6 matching bases. The CDR3 spans 13 residues. V was pared by 2 bases and J by 2 bases, with 9 bases between. Germline V gene lookup returns CDR1 GTSNPN and CDR2 SVGIG (reference sequence). CDR3 sequence reads: CAWSHRDNTEAFF. CDR3 nucleotide sequence: TGTGCCTGGAGTCACAGGGATAACACTGAAGCTTTCTTT.

V is TRBV7-2 and J is TRBJ1-2, with D perhaps matching TRBD1 (6 bases). Looked up from germline, CDR1 is SGHTA and CDR2 is FQGNSA. V shed 2 bases and J shed 5 bases, with 21 bases lying between them. This CDR3 comprises 17 residues. The DNA for the CDR3 is TGTGCCAGCAGCTTATCAGGGACATTCTCCGGGGGGTATGGCTACACCTTC. It encodes CASSLSGTFSGGYGYTF. Using reference TRBV7-2 and TRBJ1-2 for the parts outside the CDR3, the full variable domain is GAGVSQSPSNKVTEKGKDVELRCDPISGHTALYWYRQSLGQGLEFLIYFQGNSAPDKSGLPSDRFSAERTGGSVSTLTIQRTQQEDSAVYLCASSLSGTFSGGYGYTFGSGTRLTVV.

The gene calls are TRBV4-1 and TRBJ2-5; TRBD2 is a possible D gene (6 bases). Per germline, CDR1 MGHRA and CDR2 YSYEKL. The germline V and J ends were trimmed by 3 bases and 4 bases, with 9 bases remaining between them. CDR3 length: 13 amino acids. The CDR3 is CASSQWRGETQYF. The DNA for the CDR3 is TGCGCCAGCAGCCAGTGGAGGGGAGAGACCCAGTACTTC.

The chain employs TRBV18 and TRBJ1-1; unclear D gene. Looked up from germline, CDR1 is KGHSH and CDR2 is LQKENI. With 3 bases removed from V and 3 bases from J, the gap between germline ends came to 8 bases. The CDR3 extends over 13 amino acids. CDR3 sequence (DNA): TGTGCCAGCTCACCTCTCGAGTACACTGAAGCTTTCTTT. Protein: CASSPLEYTEAFF.

The rearrangement links TRBV18 to TRBJ1-2; 7 nucleotides agree with TRBD1. J gave up 5 bases and V 3 bases, and 6 bases lay outside the gene matches. The germline V gene encodes CDR1 KGHSH and CDR2 LQKENI. The CDR3 sequence is 14 residues long. The CDR3 DNA is TGTGCCAGCTCACCTGGGGGACAGACATATGGCTACACCTTC. Translating gives CASSPGGQTYGYTF.

The chain combines TRBV5-1 with TRBJ2-7; 7 bases line up with TRBD1. The trim removed 4 bases at V and 2 bases at J, leaving 12 bases unmatched. The CDR3 spans 16 residues. CDR1 SGHRS and CDR2 YFSETQ come from the germline V gene. CDR3: CASSPSLQGIAYEQYF. The CDR3 region has the DNA TGCGCCAGCAGCCCCTCCTTACAGGGGATCGCCTACGAGCAGTACTTC.

The chain combines TRBV30 with TRBJ2-1; D unclear. The CDR3 contains 13 residues. The V end lost 2 bases, the J end lost 4 bases, and 9 bases lay between the germline ends. Looked up from germline, CDR1 is GTSNPN and CDR2 is SVGIG (reference sequence). The CDR3 DNA sequence: TGTGCCTGGAGTTACAGTCGGTACAATGAGCAGTTCTTC. It specifies CAWSYSRYNEQFF.

The chain links TRBV5-6 to TRBJ2-3; weak D call: TRBD2 (6 bases). Deletions cut 4 bases from V and 6 bases from J, with 15 bases between. Germline V CDR1 and CDR2: SGHDT, YYEEEE. The CDR3 has 14 amino acids. For the CDR3, the DNA is TGTGCCAGCAGCGCGGGACTCCGAGGGGATACGCAGTATTTT. Protein sequence: CASSAGLRGDTQYF.

This chain joins TRBV29-1 and TRBJ2-1, with 13 bases matching TRBD2. Germline-derived CDR1 and CDR2 are SQVTM and ANQGSEA. The CDR3 runs 15 residues. V trimming: 6 bases; J trimming: 8 bases; junction bases outside the gene matches: 10. The CDR3 bases are TGCAGCGTCGCCACTAGCGGGAGGGCCTGGGATGAGCAGTTCTTC. It specifies CSVATSGRAWDEQFF.

The V call is TRBV29-1, the J call TRBJ1-1, with D possibly being TRBD1 (5 bases). Germline CDR1 is SQVTM and CDR2 is ANQGSEA. The V gene lost 7 bases and the J gene lost 10 bases, with 16 bases spanning the gap. The CDR3 loop spans 11 amino acids. CDR3 protein: CSAIRDMLAFF. CDR3 nucleotides: TGCAGCGCTATCAGGGATATGCTAGCTTTCTTT.

The V call is TRBV5-1, the J call TRBJ2-3; TRBD1 is a possible D gene (6 bases). CDR3 length: 16 amino acids. Looked up from germline, CDR1 is SGHRS and CDR2 is YFSETQ. The V end lost 4 bases, the J end lost 0 bases, and 15 bases lay between the germline ends. Here the CDR3 reads CASSEGDLASTDTQYF. The CDR3 bases are TGCGCCAGCAGCGAGGGGGACCTCGCTAGCACAGATACGCAGTATTTT. The entire variable domain, with the rest obtained from reference TRBV5-1 and TRBJ2-3, is as follows: KAGVTQTPRYLIKTRGQQVTLSCSPISGHRSVSWYQQTPGQGLQFLFEYFSETQRNKGNFPGRFSGRQFSNSRSEMNVSTLELGDSALYLCASSEGDLASTDTQYFGPGTRLTVL.